This TCR beta chain is from a study of blood T cell repertoires in COVID-19. Study at large: PBMCs, B-cell-depleted T cells, or T cells provided the cDNA or gDNA that made up the material.

Libraries were prepared by immunoSEQ multiplex PCR; TCRdb keeps only in-frame clonotypes and omits some of them. The table includes more than 85,000 clones, around 87% detected once. Germline CDR1 is LGHNA and CDR2 is YSLEER. The V end was cut by 3 bases, the J end by 2 bases, with 19 bases between. This CDR3 has 18 amino acids. This sequence originates from a man aged 50 to 59 with active or convalescent COVID-19. The sample consisted of peripheral blood. V and J are TRBV4-3 and TRBJ2-2; no reliable D call. The CDR3 DNA follows: TGCGCCAGCAGCCACTTAACGGCACAGACGCCTAACACCGGGGAGCTGTTTTTT. This codes for CASSHLTAQTPNTGELFF.